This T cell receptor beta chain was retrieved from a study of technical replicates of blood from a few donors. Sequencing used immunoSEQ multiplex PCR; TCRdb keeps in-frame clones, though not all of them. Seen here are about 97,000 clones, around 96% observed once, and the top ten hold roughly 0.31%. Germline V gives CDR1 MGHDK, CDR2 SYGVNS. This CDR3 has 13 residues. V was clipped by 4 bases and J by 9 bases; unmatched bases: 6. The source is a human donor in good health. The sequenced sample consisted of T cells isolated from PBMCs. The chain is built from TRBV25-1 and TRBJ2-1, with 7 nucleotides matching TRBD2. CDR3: CASSVTGGSEQFF. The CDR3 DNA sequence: TGTGCCAGCAGTGTTACGGGAGGAAGTGAGCAGTTCTTC.